These T cell receptor beta chains were read from a single sample in a study of T cell responses to AZD1222 COVID-19 vaccine. The method was immunoSEQ multiplex PCR; TCRdb's version includes in-frame clones alone and lacks a portion of them. The table records 140,000 to 150,000 clones, around 90% of them present only once. The sample consisted of peripheral blood, taken 28 days after the second AZD1222 dose. All receptors come from an adult who received the AZD1222 COVID-19 vaccine. CDR3s include the opening cysteine and the closing phenylalanine or tryptophan. A D gene is named only where the DNA matches it firmly. Some rows have no size entry. The others give once, few or many, or a class for an expanded clone.

TRBJ1-3	.	TRBV7-3	.	13	TGTGCCAGCAGCTTAGGAGGTGGAAACACCATATATTTT	CASSLGGGNTIYF
TRBJ1-2	.	TRBV4-1	.	15	TGCGCCAGCAACCCTGAGTGGACAGCTAACTATGGCTACACCTTC	CASNPEWTANYGYTF
TRBJ2-5	.	TRBV7-2	TRBD2	15	TGTGCCAGCAGCCCCGAGGGCGGGAGAGGGGAGACCCAGTACTTC	CASSPEGGRGETQYF
TRBJ2-2	.	TRBV7-7	.	20	TGTGCTAGCAGCCTCCTTCCTCCTAACGGGGGAGATACGAACACCGGGGAGCTGTTTTTT	CASSLLPPNGGDTNTGELFF
TRBJ2-5	.	TRBV6-5	TRBD2	14	TGTGCCAGCAGTCCCGGGGCGGGAGACGAGACCCAGTACTTC	CASSPGAGDETQYF
TRBJ1-4	.	TRBV27	.	13	TGTGCCAGCAGCGGTGGCAGCTGGGAAAAACTGTTTTTT	CASSGGSWEKLFF
TRBJ2-7	.	TRBV7-4	TRBD2	16	TGTGCCAGCAGCCCACATCCAGCGGCCGGGGGGTACGAGCAGTACTTC	CASSPHPAAGGYEQYF
TRBJ2-1	few	TRBV21-1	.	16	TGTGCCAGCAGCAAAGTGGGCGGGGGACCCGACAATGAGCAGTTCTTC	CASSKVGGGPDNEQFF
TRBJ2-7	.	TRBV6-2/TRBV6-3	.	14	TGTGCCAGCAGTTACCTTGGACACTTCTACGAGCAGTACTTC	CASSYLGHFYEQYF
TRBJ2-3	once	TRBV28	TRBD1	15	TGTGCCAGCAGCCGGACAGGGATGTCTCAAGATACGCAGTATTTT	CASSRTGMSQDTQYF
TRBJ2-3	.	TRBV5-4	.	15	TGTGCCAGCAGCTTGGCGGCGGGTAGCACAGATACGCAGTATTTT	CASSLAAGSTDTQYF
TRBJ1-6	.	TRBV6-5	.	13	TGTGCCAGCAGTTGGGGTGTGGCCGGAGGCCTCCACTTT	CASSWGVAGGLHF
TRBJ1-2	.	TRBV2	.	14	TGTGCCAGCAGTAACCCCGGCAGGCCCTATGGCTACACCTTC	CASSNPGRPYGYTF
TRBJ2-3	.	TRBV18	.	15	TGTGCCAGCTCAACCACAGGTCCCCACACAGATACGCAGTATTTT	CASSTTGPHTDTQYF
TRBJ2-5	.	TRBV13	.	12	TGTGCCAGCAGCACGACTGGAGAGACCCAGTACTTC	CASSTTGETQYF
TRBJ2-7	.	TRBV4-3	TRBD2	16	TGCGCCAGCAGCCAAGGGCTGACTAGCGGTGGCTACGAGCAGTACTTC	CASSQGLTSGGYEQYF
TRBJ1-5	.	TRBV5-4	.	14	TGTGCCAGCAGCTTGGACAGGGCAAATCAGCCCCAGCATTTT	CASSLDRANQPQHF
TRBJ1-2	.	TRBV24-1	.	11	TGTGCCACTGGGACGGGCTATGGCTACACCTTC	CATGTGYGYTF
TRBJ2-7	.	TRBV18	.	13	TGTGCCAGCTCTGCAACACAGGGATACGAGCAGTACTTC	CASSATQGYEQYF
TRBJ1-2	.	TRBV19	.	14	TGTGCCAGTACCAACCCAGAGAGGTATTTCGGCTACACCTTC	CASTNPERYFGYTF
TRBJ2-4	.	TRBV4-3	TRBD2	16	TGCGCCAGCAGCCAAGAATACCAGCGGGGGCGGGGCATTCAGTACTTC	CASSQEYQRGRGIQYF
TRBJ1-6	.	TRBV4-2	TRBD1	17	TGTGCCAGCAGCCAAGGTTTGGTGGGACAGGTGAATTCACCCCTCCACTTT	CASSQGLVGQVNSPLHF